The T cell receptor (beta chain) described here comes from a study of response to subunit inactivated influenza vaccine. V lost 0 bases to trimming and J lost 7 bases; unmatched junction nucleotides: 9. The CDR3 length is 16 residues. From germline, CDR1 is SGHTS and CDR2 YDEGEE. MiXCR was run by TCRdb on the RT-PCR reads, yielding one entry per CDR3 protein. The profile covers around 790,000 distinct CDR3 sequences, with approximately 22% appearing a single time and 9.5% to 13% taken by the ten largest. The source is a man between 50 and 59 years old who received an inactivated influenza vaccine. The material sequenced was PBMCs from blood, taken approximately 5 days after vaccination. The chain employs TRBV5-8 and TRBJ2-7; 11 bases line up with TRBD2. The CDR3 coding sequence is TGTGCCAGCAGCTTGGGTAGCGGGAGGGCCAGCTCAGAGCAGTACTTC. Its translation is CASSLGSGRASSEQYF.